This T cell receptor beta chain came from a study of T cells in tuberculosis. Findings and caveats of the study: Active tuberculosis patients had shorter CDR3-alpha; the beta difference was nonsignificant.

Note on this clone: Its antigen remains unknown.

Sequencing used immunoSEQ multiplex PCR; TCRdb keeps in-frame clones, though not all of them. The sample includes roughly 35,000 clones, more than 85% seen only once; the top ten take 5.5% to 8%. V trimming: 3 bases; J trimming: 6 bases; junction bases outside the gene matches: 8. This CDR3 contains 14 residues. CDR1 and CDR2 from the germline V gene are SGHRS and YFSETQ. The sequencing sample was made of PBMCs. This sequence joins TRBV5-1 and TRBJ2-7, with 8 bases fitting TRBD1. The clonotype originates from a donor aged 10 to 29 with latent tuberculosis or without tuberculosis infection. In DNA form, the CDR3 reads TGCGCCAGCAGCTCCGCGGACAGGGTACTCGAGCAGTACTTC. The encoded protein is CASSSADRVLEQYF.